The next 32 T cell receptor beta chains were all read from a single sample in a study of cytomegalovirus exposure and HLA in healthy donors. Primers included in the PCR were 60 Vbeta and 13 Jbeta primers. The data were produced by immunoSEQ multiplex PCR, yet TCRdb's version contains in-frame clones alone and is incomplete. This repertoire includes 100,000 to 150,000 clones. The sample was PBMCs. Receptors originate from a man aged 18 to 30 in good health and CMV-seronegative.

The CDR3 DNA is TGTGCCAGCAGCTGGGGGGAGGTACTAGCGGACCTTAGCTCCTACGAGCAGTACTTC. The encoded protein is CASSWGEVLADLSSYEQYF. The chain is built from TRBV5-6 and TRBJ2-5, with TRBD2 matching over 8 bases. TRBJ2-7 matches the DNA end more closely, so the J call is doubtful. The CDR3 extends over 19 amino acids. Germline CDR1 and CDR2: SGHDT and YYEEEE.

The chain joins TRBV7-3 to TRBJ2-7; D is possibly TRBD1 (5 bases). The CDR3 totals 15 residues. CDR1 and CDR2 (germline): SGHTA, FQGTGA. The V end lost 3 bases, the J end lost 6 bases, and 18 bases lay between the germline ends. The CDR3 DNA sequence: TGTGCCAGCAGCTTGCTTGGAACAGGTACCCTCGAGCAGTACTTC. Amino acids: CASSLLGTGTLEQYF.

The chain employs TRBV2 and TRBJ2-5; 12 nucleotides align to TRBD1. The J call is doubtful: the DNA matches TRBJ2-7 better. The CDR3 totals 15 residues. The V gene's germline CDR1 is SNHLY and CDR2 FYNNEI. CDR3 DNA sequence: TGTGCCAGCAGTTTCCGGGACAGGGGGCCCTACGAGCAGTACTTC. Translation: CASSFRDRGPYEQYF.

The J gene is TRBJ2-7, the V gene TRBV5-4; 9 bases are a match to TRBD1. Germline V gives CDR1 SGHNT, CDR2 YYREEE (reference sequence). The V and J ends lost 4 bases and 4 bases, in that order; junction bases with no gene match: 3. The CDR3 runs to 13 residues. The DNA for the CDR3 is TGTGCCAGCAGCAGGACAGGGGAGTACGAGCAGTACTTC. Its translation: CASSRTGEYEQYF.

The chain recombines TRBV18 with TRBJ2-7; 7 bases fit TRBD1. The CDR3 covers 15 residues. The V segment lost 2 bases and the J segment 7 bases; nucleotides outside the gene matches: 11. The germline V gene encodes CDR1 KGHSH and CDR2 LQKENI. The CDR3 loop is CASSPGDRGPREQYF. The CDR3 region has the DNA TGTGCCAGCTCACCAGGGGATAGGGGGCCGCGGGAGCAGTACTTC. The full variable domain, in which reference TRBV18 and TRBJ2-7 provide the parts outside the CDR3, is NAGVMQNPRHLVRRRGQEARLRCSPMKGHSHVYWYRQLPEEGLKFMVYLQKENIIDESGMPKERFSAEFPKEGPSILRIQQVVRGDSAAYFCASSPGDRGPREQYFGPGTRLTVT.

The V call is TRBV27, the J call TRBJ2-1; 7 bases line up with TRBD2. This CDR3 is 15 amino acids long. Germline V gene lookup returns CDR1 MNHEY and CDR2 SMNVEV (reference sequence). Germline trimming cut 3 bases from V and 7 bases from J; bases unmatched to any gene: 9. CDR3 DNA sequence: TGTGCCAGCAGTTTCTCGCGGGAGATCGTGAATGAGCAGTTCTTC. Its translation is CASSFSREIVNEQFF.

This rearrangement joins TRBV28 to TRBJ1-4, with a possible D match to TRBD1 (6 bases). V lost 3 bases and J 8 bases, leaving 16 bases between the germline ends. This CDR3 has 15 amino acids. Germline lookup yields CDR1 MDHEN and CDR2 SYDVKM. The CDR3 protein is CASSFDQGLLEKLFF. The CDR3 DNA reads as TGTGCCAGCAGTTTTGATCAGGGGTTGTTGGAAAAACTGTTTTTT.

The rearrangement links TRBV28 to TRBJ1-1, with 8 bases aligning to TRBD1. CDR1 and CDR2 (germline): MDHEN, SYDVKM. The V gene end was trimmed by 5 bases and the J gene end by 8 bases; junction bases not matched to a gene: 7. The CDR3 consists of 13 residues. This chain's CDR3 is CASSSQGALEAFF. CDR3 nucleotides: TGTGCCAGCAGTAGTCAGGGGGCGCTCGAAGCTTTCTTT.

V is TRBV29-1 and J is TRBJ2-7; D is perhaps TRBD2 (6 bases). The CDR3 covers 12 residues. Germline CDR1 is SQVTM and CDR2 is ANQGSEA. Trimming took off 8 bases at V and 5 bases at J, with 16 bases between the two ends. CDR3 nucleotide sequence: TGCAGCATAAGGACGGGACTTAACGAGCAGTACTTC. Translated, it gives CSIRTGLNEQYF.

As for this clone: Compared with germline, one end of the junction differs, possibly owing to a read error. The rearrangement joins TRBV2 to TRBJ1-4; no definite D call. Looked up from germline, CDR1 is SNHLY and CDR2 is FYNNEI. The CDR3 runs to 11 residues. CDR3 coding DNA: TGTGCCAGCAGTGAGGGCCGATCCCATCGATTT. Amino acids: CASSEGRSHRF.

The rearrangement joins TRBV7-9 to TRBJ2-5; TRBD1 agrees at 9 bases. CDR1 is SEHNR and CDR2 is FQNEAQ in the germline V gene (reference sequence). The ends lost 3 bases at V and 1 base at J; junction bases unmatched: 3. CDR3 length: 15 amino acids. CDR3 sequence reads: CASSFGDRVQETQYF. The CDR3 DNA sequence: TGTGCCAGCAGCTTTGGGGACAGGGTCCAAGAGACCCAGTACTTC. Full variable domain (rest looked up from reference TRBV7-9 and TRBJ2-5): DTGVSQNPRHKITKRGQNVTFRCDPISEHNRLYWYRQTLGQGPEFLTYFQNEAQLEKSRLLSDRFSAERPKGSFSTLEIQRTEQGDSAMYLCASSFGDRVQETQYFGPGTRLLVL.

The chain combines TRBV9 with TRBJ1-1, with 9 bases aligning to TRBD1. CDR1 SGDLS and CDR2 YYNGEE come from the germline V gene. The trim removed 4 bases at V and 2 bases at J, leaving 3 bases unmatched. The CDR3 totals 14 residues. The CDR3 DNA reads as TGTGCCAGCAGCCGGACAGGGGCAAACACTGAAGCTTTCTTT. Protein sequence: CASSRTGANTEAFF. The variable domain in full, completed from reference TRBV9 and TRBJ1-1, reads DSGVTQTPKHLITATGQRVTLRCSPRSGDLSVYWYQQSLDQGLQFLIQYYNGEERAKGNILERFSAQQFPDLHSELNLSSLELGDSALYFCASSRTGANTEAFFGQGTRLTVV.

The chain is built from TRBV4-1 and TRBJ2-2, with unresolved D. Germline V gives CDR1 MGHRA, CDR2 YSYEKL. Trimming cost V 0 bases and J 2 bases, with 4 bases left between them. The CDR3 runs to 14 residues. CDR3 DNA: TGCGCCAGCAGCCAAGAGGCAAACACCGGGGAGCTGTTTTTT. This sequence encodes CASSQEANTGELFF.

The V call is TRBV19, the J call TRBJ2-7; 9 bases fit TRBD1. Trimming cost V 3 bases and J 5 bases; bases outside gene matches: 8. CDR1 and CDR2 from the germline V gene are LNHDA and SQIVND (reference sequence). The CDR3 spans 15 residues. DNA for the CDR3: TGTGCCAGTAGTATTATCCGGGACAGGGTAAACGAGCAGTACTTC. Amino acids: CASSIIRDRVNEQYF.

The chain links TRBV2 to TRBJ2-7; a possible D gene is TRBD1 (6 bases). This CDR3 comprises 14 residues. The germline V and J ends were trimmed by 3 bases and 3 bases, with 12 bases remaining between them. Per the germline V gene, CDR1 is SNHLY and CDR2 is FYNNEI. The CDR3 sequence is CASSEFEQGYEQYF. CDR3 nucleotide sequence: TGTGCCAGCAGTGAGTTTGAACAGGGCTACGAGCAGTACTTC.

The genes are TRBV19 and TRBJ1-5; no clear D. V lost 3 bases and J lost 3, with 12 bases in between. The germline V gene has CDR1 LNHDA and CDR2 SQIVND (reference sequence). CDR3 size: 15 residues. DNA of the CDR3: TGTGCCAGTAGTATTTTCAGGAACTTCAATCAGCCCCAGCATTTT. It is translated as CASSIFRNFNQPQHF.

The V and J genes are TRBV14 and TRBJ1-4, with unresolved D. With 1 base removed from V and 8 bases from J, the gap between germline ends came to 8 bases. This CDR3 has 13 residues. From germline, CDR1 is SGHDN and CDR2 FVKESK. The CDR3 region is CASSQVPGEKLFF. The CDR3 nucleotides are TGTGCCAGCAGCCAAGTCCCGGGGGAAAAACTGTTTTTT.

The gene calls are TRBV6-5 and TRBJ1-3; TRBD1 is a possible D gene (5 bases). Trimming shortened V by 5 bases and J by 0 bases, and 11 bases separated the two germline ends. Per the germline V gene, CDR1 is MNHEY and CDR2 is SVGAGI. This CDR3 contains 15 residues. CDR3 loop: CASSRQKSSGNTIYF. CDR3 bases: TGTGCCAGCAGTAGACAGAAGAGCTCTGGAAACACCATATATTTT.

This sequence joins TRBV19 and TRBJ1-5; 7 bases are a match to TRBD1. The CDR3 has 17 residues. V shed 5 bases and J 6 bases; nucleotides not matched to a gene: 16. Germline V gene sequence: CDR1 LNHDA, CDR2 SQIVND (reference sequence). The CDR3 DNA sequence: TGTGCCAGTAGTCCCACAATTACGACAGGGAGAGGTCAGCCCCAGCATTTT. The encoded protein is CASSPTITTGRGQPQHF.

V usage is TRBV29-1 and J usage is TRBJ2-7; TRBD1 is a possible D gene (6 bases). Germline V gene data show CDR1 as SQVTM and CDR2 as ANQGSEA. The germline V and J ends were trimmed by 5 bases and 0 bases, with 11 bases remaining between them. The CDR3 has 13 amino acids. The chain's CDR3 is CSVIGQSSYEQYF. In DNA, the CDR3 is TGCAGCGTTATTGGACAGAGCTCCTACGAGCAGTACTTC.

The chain joins TRBV4-2 to TRBJ1-5; TRBD1 might be the D (6 bases). Trimming left V 1 base short and J 11 bases short, with 12 bases between. The CDR3 is 13 amino acids. Looked up from germline, CDR1 is LGHNA and CDR2 is YNFKEQ. The DNA for the CDR3 is TGTGCCAGCAGCCAAGGCGGGGGCGGGGCCCAGCATTTT. It encodes CASSQGGGGAQHF.

CDR3 coding DNA: TGTGCCAGCAGTGCCTCGGGGAGCCCTCTCTCGTCCGGGGAGCTGTTTTTT. Protein sequence: CASSASGSPLSSGELFF. The J gene is TRBJ2-2, the V gene TRBV2; possible D gene TRBD2, 5 bases. V shed 4 bases and J shed 6 bases, with 21 bases lying between them. The CDR3 is made up of 17 amino acids. Germline loops: CDR1 SNHLY, CDR2 FYNNEI.

The chain links TRBV13 to TRBJ2-2; D is perhaps TRBD2 (5 bases). The V end lost 8 bases, the J end lost 6 bases, and 13 bases lay between the germline ends. Germline CDR1 and CDR2: PRHDT and FYEKMQ (reference sequence). The CDR3 totals 13 residues. CDR3 in amino acids: CASGRKGSGELFF. As DNA, the CDR3 is TGTGCCAGCGGGAGAAAGGGCTCCGGGGAGCTGTTTTTT.

The rearrangement joins TRBV29-1 to TRBJ2-2; 10 bases map to TRBD1. The CDR3 loop spans 15 amino acids. Trimming cost V 1 base and J 4 bases; bases outside gene matches: 3. Looked up from germline, CDR1 is SQVTM and CDR2 is ANQGSEA. The chain's CDR3 is CSVEGRDRGTGELFF. The CDR3 nucleotides read TGCAGCGTTGAAGGAAGGGACAGGGGCACCGGGGAGCTGTTTTTT.

This chain links TRBV9 with TRBJ1-4, with D possibly matching TRBD1 (6 bases). V was clipped by 0 bases and J by 8 bases, with 17 bases between them. CDR1 is SGDLS and CDR2 is YYNGEE in the germline V gene. The CDR3 sequence is 16 residues long. The CDR3 reads CASSVDIGQGKEKLFF. The CDR3 DNA reads as TGTGCCAGCAGCGTAGACATCGGGCAGGGGAAAGAAAAACTGTTTTTT.

The CDR3: CASSLGPQSGAFF. The DNA for the CDR3 is TGCGCCAGCAGCTTAGGCCCCCAGTCGGGAGCTTTCTTT. This rearrangement joins TRBV5-1 to TRBJ1-1, with D unclear. From germline, CDR1 is SGHRS and CDR2 YFSETQ. Trimming pared 2 bases from V and 10 bases from J, leaving 15 bases between. The CDR3 totals 13 residues.

V and J are TRBV6-5 and TRBJ1-2; tentative D call: TRBD1 (6 bases). CDR1 MNHEY and CDR2 SVGAGI come from the germline V gene. The V end lost 4 bases, the J end lost 4 bases, and 10 bases lay between the germline ends. The CDR3 is made up of 13 amino acids. CDR3 nucleotide sequence: TGTGCCAGCAGTTCAGGGGATAGCTATGGCTACACCTTC. This codes for CASSSGDSYGYTF.

The genes are TRBV4-2 and TRBJ2-7; 9 bases line up with TRBD1. Unmatched junction bases numbered 12, after V lost 2 bases and J lost 7 bases. The V gene's germline CDR1 is LGHNA and CDR2 YNFKEQ. This CDR3 region has 16 residues. The CDR3 DNA is TGTGCCAGCAGCCAAACCCTCGGACAGGGGCGTGGGGAGCAGTACTTC. This translates into CASSQTLGQGRGEQYF.

V and J are TRBV27 and TRBJ1-6; tentative D call: TRBD1 (6 bases). Germline V lookup: CDR1 MNHEY, CDR2 SMNVEV (reference sequence). CDR3 size: 13 residues. Trimming stripped 3 bases from V and 9 bases from J, with 9 bases between. In DNA, the CDR3 is TGTGCCAGCAGTTTCGGCAGGGGTTCACCCCTCCACTTT. Protein: CASSFGRGSPLHF.

The chain carries TRBV6-1 and TRBJ1-4, with D maybe TRBD1 (5 bases). The CDR3 totals 14 residues. CDR1 and CDR2 from the germline V gene are MNHNS and SASEGT. Trimming cost V 3 bases and J 6 bases, with 11 bases left between them. CDR3 residues: CASSDTGVHEKLFF. The CDR3 DNA reads TGTGCCAGCAGTGATACAGGTGTCCATGAAAAACTGTTTTTT.

The chain carries TRBV5-1 and TRBJ2-3, with D possibly TRBD2 on 5 matching bases. The germline V gene has CDR1 SGHRS and CDR2 YFSETQ. Between the trimmed V and J ends, which lost 2 bases and 1 base, there was a span of 17 bases. This CDR3 spans 17 amino acids. CDR3 residues: CASSLLGKNYGTDTQYF. Here the CDR3 DNA reads TGCGCCAGCAGCTTACTCGGGAAAAATTACGGCACAGATACGCAGTATTTT.

This rearrangement joins TRBV27 to TRBJ1-1; weak D call: TRBD1 (5 bases). CDR1 MNHEY and CDR2 SMNVEV come from the germline V gene (reference sequence). CDR3 length: 14 residues. V lost 6 bases, J lost 5 bases, and 16 bases lay in between. CDR3 nucleotides: TGTGCCAGCAGGGACATACCCCTGGAGACTGAAGCTTTCTTT. Translating gives CASRDIPLETEAFF.